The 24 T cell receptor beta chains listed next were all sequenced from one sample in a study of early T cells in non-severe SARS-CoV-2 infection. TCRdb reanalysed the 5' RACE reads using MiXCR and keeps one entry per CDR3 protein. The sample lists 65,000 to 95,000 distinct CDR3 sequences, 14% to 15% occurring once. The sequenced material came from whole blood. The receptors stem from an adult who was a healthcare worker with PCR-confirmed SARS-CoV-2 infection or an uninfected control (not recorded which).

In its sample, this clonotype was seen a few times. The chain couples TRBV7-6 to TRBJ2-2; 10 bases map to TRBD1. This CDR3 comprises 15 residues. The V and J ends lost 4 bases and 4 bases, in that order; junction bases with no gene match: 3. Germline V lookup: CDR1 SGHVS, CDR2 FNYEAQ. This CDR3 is CASSSRTGGTGELFF. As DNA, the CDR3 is TGTGCCAGCAGCTCGCGGACAGGGGGCACCGGGGAGCTGTTTTTT.

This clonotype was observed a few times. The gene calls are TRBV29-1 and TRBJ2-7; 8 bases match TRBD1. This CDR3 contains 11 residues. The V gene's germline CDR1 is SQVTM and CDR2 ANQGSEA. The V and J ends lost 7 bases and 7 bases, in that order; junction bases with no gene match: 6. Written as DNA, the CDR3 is TGCAGCGGTGGACAGGGACAAGAGCAGTACTTC. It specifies CSGGQGQEQYF.

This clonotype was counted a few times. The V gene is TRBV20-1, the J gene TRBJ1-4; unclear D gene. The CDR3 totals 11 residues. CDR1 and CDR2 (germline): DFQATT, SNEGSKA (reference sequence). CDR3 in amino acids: CTLVHNEKLFF. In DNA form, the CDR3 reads TGCACCCTGGTCCATAATGAAAAACTGTTTTTT.

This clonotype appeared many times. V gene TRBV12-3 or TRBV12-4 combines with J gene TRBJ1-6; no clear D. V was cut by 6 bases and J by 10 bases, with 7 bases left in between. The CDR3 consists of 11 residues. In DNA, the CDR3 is TGTGCCAGCAGCTCGTCATCACCCCTCCACTTT. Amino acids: CASSSSSPLHF.

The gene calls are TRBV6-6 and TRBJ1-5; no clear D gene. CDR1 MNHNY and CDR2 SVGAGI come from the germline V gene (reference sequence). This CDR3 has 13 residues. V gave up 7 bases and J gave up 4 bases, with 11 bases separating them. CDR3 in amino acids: CASTWEVNQPQHF. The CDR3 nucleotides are TGTGCCAGCACCTGGGAAGTAAATCAGCCCCAGCATTTT.

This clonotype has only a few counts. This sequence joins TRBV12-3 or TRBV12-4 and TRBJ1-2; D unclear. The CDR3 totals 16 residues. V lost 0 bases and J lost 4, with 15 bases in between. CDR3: CASSLARLELIYGYTF. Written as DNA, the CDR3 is TGTGCCAGCAGTTTAGCGCGATTAGAATTAATCTATGGCTACACCTTC.

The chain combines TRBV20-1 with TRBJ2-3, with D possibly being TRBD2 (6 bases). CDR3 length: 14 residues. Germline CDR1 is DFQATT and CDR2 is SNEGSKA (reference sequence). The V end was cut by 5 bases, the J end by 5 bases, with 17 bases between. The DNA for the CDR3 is TGCAGTGCTCTGCTAGGAGGGCCGGGAGATACGCAGTATTTT. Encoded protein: CSALLGGPGDTQYF.

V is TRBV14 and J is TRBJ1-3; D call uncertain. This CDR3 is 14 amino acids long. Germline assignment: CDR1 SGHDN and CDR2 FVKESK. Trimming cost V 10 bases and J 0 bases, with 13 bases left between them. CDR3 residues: CAISNIFSGNTIYF. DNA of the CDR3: TGTGCCATATCGAACATATTCTCTGGAAACACCATATATTTT. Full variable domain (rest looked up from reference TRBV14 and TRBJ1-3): EAGVTQFPSHSVIEKGQTVTLRCDPISGHDNLYWYRRVMGKEIKFLLHFVKESKQDESGMPNNRFLAERTGGTYSTLKVQPAELEDSGVYFCAISNIFSGNTIYFGEGSWLTVV.

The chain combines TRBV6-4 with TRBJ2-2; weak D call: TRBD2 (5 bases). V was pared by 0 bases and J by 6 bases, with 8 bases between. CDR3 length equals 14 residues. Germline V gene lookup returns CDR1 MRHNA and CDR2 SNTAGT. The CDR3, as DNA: TGTGCCAGCAGTGACTCTGAGGGCCCCGGGGAGCTGTTTTTT. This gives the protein CASSDSEGPGELFF.

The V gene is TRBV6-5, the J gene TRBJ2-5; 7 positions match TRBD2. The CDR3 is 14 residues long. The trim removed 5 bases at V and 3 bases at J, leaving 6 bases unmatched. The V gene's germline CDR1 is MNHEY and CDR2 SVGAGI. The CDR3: CASSRSSGEETQYF. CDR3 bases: TGTGCCAGCAGTAGATCTAGCGGTGAAGAGACCCAGTACTTC.

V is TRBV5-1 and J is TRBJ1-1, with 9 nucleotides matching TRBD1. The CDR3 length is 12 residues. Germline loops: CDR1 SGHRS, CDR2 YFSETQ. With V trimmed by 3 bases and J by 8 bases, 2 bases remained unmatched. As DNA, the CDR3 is TGCGCCAGCAGCTACGACAGGGGGGAAGCTTTCTTT. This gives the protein CASSYDRGEAFF.

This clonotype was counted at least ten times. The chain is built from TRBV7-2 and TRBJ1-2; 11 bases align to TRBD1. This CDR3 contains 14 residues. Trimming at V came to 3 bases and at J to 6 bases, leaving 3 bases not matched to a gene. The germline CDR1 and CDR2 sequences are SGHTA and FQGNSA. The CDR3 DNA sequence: TGTGCCAGCAGCTTGGACAGGGGGCAGGATGGCTACACCTTC. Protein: CASSLDRGQDGYTF.

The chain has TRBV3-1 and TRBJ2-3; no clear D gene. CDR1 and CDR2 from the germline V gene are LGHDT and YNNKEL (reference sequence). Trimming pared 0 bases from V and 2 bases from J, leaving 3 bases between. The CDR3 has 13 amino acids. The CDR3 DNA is TGTGCCAGCAGCCAAGACTTCACAGATACGCAGTATTTT. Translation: CASSQDFTDTQYF.

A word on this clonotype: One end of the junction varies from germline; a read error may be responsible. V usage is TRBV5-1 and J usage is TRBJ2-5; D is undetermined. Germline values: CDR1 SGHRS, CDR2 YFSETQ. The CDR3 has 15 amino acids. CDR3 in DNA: TGCGCCAGCAGCCTCCGGGCCCAACACCAGGAGACCCAGTACTTC. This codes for CASSLRAQHQETQYF.

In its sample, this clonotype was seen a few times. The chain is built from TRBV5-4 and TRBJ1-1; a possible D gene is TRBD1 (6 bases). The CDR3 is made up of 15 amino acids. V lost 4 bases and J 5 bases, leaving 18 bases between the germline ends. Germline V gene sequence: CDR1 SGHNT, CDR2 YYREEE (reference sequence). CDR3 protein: CASSTPVRGATEAFF. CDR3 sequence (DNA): TGTGCCAGCAGCACTCCGGTTCGGGGGGCGACTGAAGCTTTCTTT.

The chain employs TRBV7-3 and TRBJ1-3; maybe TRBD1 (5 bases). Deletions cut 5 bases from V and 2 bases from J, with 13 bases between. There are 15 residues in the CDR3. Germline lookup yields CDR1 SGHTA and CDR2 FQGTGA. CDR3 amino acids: CASSPRAGPGNTIYF. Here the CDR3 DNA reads TGTGCCAGCAGCCCCCGTGCGGGACCTGGAAACACCATATATTTT.

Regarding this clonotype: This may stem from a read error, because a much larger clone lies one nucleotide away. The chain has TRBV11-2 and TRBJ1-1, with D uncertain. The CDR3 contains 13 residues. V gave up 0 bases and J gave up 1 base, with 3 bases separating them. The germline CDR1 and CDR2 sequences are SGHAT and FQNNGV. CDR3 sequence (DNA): TGTGCCAGCAGCTTAGAGGGGAACACTGAAGCTTTCTTT. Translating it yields CASSLEGNTEAFF.

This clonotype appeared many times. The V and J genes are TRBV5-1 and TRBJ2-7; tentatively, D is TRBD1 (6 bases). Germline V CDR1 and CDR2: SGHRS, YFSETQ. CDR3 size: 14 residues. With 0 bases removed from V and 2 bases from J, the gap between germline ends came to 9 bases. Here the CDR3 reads CASSLGQGPYEQYF. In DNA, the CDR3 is TGCGCCAGCAGCTTGGGTCAGGGGCCCTACGAGCAGTACTTC.

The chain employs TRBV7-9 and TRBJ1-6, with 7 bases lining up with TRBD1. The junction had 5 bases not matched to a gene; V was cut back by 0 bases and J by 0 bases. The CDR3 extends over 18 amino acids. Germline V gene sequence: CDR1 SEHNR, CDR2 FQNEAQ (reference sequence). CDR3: CASSLAGQISSYNSPLHF. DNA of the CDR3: TGTGCCAGCAGCTTAGCGGGACAGATAAGCTCCTATAATTCACCCCTCCACTTT.

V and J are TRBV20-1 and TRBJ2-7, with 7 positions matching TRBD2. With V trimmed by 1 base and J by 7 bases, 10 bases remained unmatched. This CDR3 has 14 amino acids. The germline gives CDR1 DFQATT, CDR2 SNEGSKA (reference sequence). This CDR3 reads CSARGDYRGGEQYF. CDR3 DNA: TGCAGTGCTAGAGGGGACTATCGGGGCGGGGAGCAGTACTTC.

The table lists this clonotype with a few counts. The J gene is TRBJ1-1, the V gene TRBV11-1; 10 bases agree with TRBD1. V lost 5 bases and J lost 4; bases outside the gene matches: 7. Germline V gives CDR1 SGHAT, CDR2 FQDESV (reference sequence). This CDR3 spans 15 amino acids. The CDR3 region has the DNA TGTGCCAGCAGCCGGACAGGGGGTTGGAGCACTGAAGCTTTCTTT. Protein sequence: CASSRTGGWSTEAFF.

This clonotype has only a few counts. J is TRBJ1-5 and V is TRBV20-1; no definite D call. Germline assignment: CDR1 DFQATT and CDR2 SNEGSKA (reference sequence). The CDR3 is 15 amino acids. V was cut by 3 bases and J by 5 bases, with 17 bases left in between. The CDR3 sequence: CSASVSLDSYQPQHF. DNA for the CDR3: TGCAGTGCTAGTGTCAGCCTTGACTCCTATCAGCCCCAGCATTTT.

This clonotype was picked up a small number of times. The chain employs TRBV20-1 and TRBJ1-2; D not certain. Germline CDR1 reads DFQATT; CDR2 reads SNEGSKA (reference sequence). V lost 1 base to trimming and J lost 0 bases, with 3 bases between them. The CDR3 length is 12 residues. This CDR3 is CSARATNYGYTF. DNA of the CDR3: TGCAGTGCTAGAGCTACTAACTATGGCTACACCTTC.

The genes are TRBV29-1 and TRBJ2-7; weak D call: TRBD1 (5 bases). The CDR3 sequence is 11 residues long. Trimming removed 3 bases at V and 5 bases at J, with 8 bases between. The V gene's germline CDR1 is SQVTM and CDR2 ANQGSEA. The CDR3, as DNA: TGCAGCGTTGATGGACAAGACGAGCAGTACTTC. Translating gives CSVDGQDEQYF.